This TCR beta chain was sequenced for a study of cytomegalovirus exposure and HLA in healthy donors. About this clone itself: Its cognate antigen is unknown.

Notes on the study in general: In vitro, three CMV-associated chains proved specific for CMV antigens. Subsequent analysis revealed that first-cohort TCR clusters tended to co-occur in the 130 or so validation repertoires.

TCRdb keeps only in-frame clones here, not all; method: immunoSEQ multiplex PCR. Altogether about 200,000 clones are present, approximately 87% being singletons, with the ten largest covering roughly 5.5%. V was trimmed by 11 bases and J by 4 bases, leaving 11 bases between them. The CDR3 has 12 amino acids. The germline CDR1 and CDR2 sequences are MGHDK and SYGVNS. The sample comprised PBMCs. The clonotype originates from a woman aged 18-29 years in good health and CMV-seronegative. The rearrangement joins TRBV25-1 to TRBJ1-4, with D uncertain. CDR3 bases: TGTGCCGCGAGCTCCATTAATGAAAAACTGTTTTTT. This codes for CAASSINEKLFF.